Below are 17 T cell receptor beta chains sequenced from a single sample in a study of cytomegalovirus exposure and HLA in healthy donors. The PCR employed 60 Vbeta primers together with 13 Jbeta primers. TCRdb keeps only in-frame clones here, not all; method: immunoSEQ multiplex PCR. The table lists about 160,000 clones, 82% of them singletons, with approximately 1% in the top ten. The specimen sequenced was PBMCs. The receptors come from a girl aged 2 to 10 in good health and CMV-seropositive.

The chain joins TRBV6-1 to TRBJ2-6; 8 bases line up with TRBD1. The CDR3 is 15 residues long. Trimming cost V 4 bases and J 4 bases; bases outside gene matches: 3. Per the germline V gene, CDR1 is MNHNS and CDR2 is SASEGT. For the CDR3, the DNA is TGTGCCAGCAGTGTGCAGGGGGCCGGGGCCAACGTCCTGACTTTC. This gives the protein CASSVQGAGANVLTF.

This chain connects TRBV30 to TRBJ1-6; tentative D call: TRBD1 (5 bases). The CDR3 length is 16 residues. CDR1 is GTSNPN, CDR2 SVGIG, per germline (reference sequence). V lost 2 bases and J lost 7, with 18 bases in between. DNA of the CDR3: TGTGCCTGGAGTCCCAGATGGGGGACTCGGAATTCACCCCTCCACTTT. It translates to CAWSPRWGTRNSPLHF.

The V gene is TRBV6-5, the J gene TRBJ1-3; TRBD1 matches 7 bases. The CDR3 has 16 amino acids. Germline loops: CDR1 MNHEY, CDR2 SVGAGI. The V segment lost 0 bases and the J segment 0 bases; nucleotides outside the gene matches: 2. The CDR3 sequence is CASSYSTGVSGNTIYF. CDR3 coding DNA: TGTGCCAGCAGTTACTCTACAGGGGTCTCTGGAAACACCATATATTTT.

CDR3 bases: TGTGCCAGCGGTACTAGCGACCCGGCATACAATGAGCAGTTCTTC. As protein: CASGTSDPAYNEQFF. This rearrangement joins TRBV28 to TRBJ2-1; 7 nucleotides match TRBD2. CDR3 length equals 15 residues. V was clipped by 8 bases and J by 4 bases; unmatched bases: 11. CDR1 is MDHEN and CDR2 is SYDVKM in the germline V gene.

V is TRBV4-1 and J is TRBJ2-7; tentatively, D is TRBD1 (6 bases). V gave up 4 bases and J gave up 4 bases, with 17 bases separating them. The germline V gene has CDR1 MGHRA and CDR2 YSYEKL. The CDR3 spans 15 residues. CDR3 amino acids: CASSPLSRGQYEQYF. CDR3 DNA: TGCGCCAGCAGCCCATTGTCCAGGGGCCAATACGAGCAGTACTTC.

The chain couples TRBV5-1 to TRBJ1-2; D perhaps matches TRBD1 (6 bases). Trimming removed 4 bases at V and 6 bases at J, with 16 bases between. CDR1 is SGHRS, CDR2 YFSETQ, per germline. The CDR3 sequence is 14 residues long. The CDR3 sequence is CASSLFRGTDGYTF. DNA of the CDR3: TGCGCCAGCAGCCTCTTCAGGGGAACAGATGGCTACACCTTC.

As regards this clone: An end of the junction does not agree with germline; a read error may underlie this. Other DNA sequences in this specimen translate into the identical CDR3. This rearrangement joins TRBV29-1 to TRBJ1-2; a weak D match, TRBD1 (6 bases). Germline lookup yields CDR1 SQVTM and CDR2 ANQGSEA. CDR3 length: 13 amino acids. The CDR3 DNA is TGCAGCGCCGGGACATTCGTGATGGATGGCTACACTTTC. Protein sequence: CSAGTFVMDGYTF.

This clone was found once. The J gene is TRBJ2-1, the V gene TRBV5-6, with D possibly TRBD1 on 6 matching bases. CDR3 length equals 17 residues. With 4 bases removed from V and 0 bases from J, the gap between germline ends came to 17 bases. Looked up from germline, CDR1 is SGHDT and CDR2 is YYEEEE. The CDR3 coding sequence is TGTGCCAGCAGCCCCTCATACAGGGCGAGCTCCTACAATGAGCAGTTCTTC. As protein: CASSPSYRASSYNEQFF.

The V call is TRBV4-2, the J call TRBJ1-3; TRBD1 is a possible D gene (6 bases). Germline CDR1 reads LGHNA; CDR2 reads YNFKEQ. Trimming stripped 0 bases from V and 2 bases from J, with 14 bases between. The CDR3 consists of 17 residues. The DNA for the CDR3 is TGTGCCAGCAGCCAAGATTACTGGGGGGGCACTGGAAACACCATATATTTT. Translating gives CASSQDYWGGTGNTIYF.

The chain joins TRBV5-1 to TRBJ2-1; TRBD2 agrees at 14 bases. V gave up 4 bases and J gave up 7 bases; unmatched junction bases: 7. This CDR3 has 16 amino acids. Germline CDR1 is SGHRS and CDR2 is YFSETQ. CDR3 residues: CASSPGLAGAWNEQFF. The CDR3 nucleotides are TGCGCCAGCAGCCCGGGACTAGCGGGAGCGTGGAATGAGCAGTTCTTC.

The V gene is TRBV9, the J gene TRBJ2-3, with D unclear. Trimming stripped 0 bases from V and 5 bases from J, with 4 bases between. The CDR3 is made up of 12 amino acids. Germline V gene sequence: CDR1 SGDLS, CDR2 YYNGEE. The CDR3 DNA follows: TGTGCCAGCAGCGTAGATCTAGATACGCAGTATTTT. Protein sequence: CASSVDLDTQYF.

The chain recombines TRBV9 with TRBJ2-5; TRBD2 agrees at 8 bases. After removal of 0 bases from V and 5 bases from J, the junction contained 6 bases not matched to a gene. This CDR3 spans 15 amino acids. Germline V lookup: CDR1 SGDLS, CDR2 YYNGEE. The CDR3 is CASSVVGRGGETQYF. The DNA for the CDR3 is TGTGCCAGCAGCGTAGTAGGTCGGGGGGGGGAGACCCAGTACTTC.

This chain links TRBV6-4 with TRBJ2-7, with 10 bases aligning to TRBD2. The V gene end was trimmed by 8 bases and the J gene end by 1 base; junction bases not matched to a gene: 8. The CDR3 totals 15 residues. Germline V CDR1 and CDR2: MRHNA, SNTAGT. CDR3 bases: TGTGCCAGCGCCCCCTTACTAGCGGGGTCCTACGAGCAGTACTTC. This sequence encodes CASAPLLAGSYEQYF.

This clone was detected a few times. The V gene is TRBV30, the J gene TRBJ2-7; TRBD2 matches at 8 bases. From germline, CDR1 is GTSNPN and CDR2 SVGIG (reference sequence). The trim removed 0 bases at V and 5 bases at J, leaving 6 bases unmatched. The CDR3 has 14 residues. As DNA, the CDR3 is TGTGCCTGGAGTGTGGAGGACGGGAGGGACGAGCAGTACTTC. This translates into CAWSVEDGRDEQYF.

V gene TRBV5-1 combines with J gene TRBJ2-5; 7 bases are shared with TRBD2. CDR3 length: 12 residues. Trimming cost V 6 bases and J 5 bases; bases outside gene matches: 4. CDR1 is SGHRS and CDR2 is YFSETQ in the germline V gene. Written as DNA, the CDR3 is TGCGCCAGCACCGGGGGGTTGGAGACCCAGTACTTC. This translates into CASTGGLETQYF.

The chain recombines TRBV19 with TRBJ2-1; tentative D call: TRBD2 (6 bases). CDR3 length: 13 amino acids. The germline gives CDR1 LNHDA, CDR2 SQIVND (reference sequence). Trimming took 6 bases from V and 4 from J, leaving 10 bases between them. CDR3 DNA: TGTGCCAGTAGAAGTGGACTATACAATGAGCAGTTCTTC. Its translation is CASRSGLYNEQFF.

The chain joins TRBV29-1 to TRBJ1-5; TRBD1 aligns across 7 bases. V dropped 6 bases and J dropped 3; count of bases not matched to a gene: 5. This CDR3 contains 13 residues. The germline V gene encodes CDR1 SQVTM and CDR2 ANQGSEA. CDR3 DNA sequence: TGCAGCGTAGAGACAGGGACCAATCAGCCCCAGCATTTT. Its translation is CSVETGTNQPQHF.